These 15 T cell receptor beta chains share one sample of origin, sequenced in a study of blood T cells in healthy people across ages. Together with a sample-barcoded 5' primer, a J-beta primer mix was included in a second PCR lasting about 7 to 11 cycles. From the 5' RACE reads, TCRdb called clonotypes with MiXCR, one entry per CDR3 protein. Here the sample spans 790,000 or so distinct CDR3 sequences, approximately 60% being singletons. Sequences were obtained from blood. These receptors all stem from a man in his forties in good health.

The CDR3 loop is CASSYSPQTGTQYEQYF. CDR3 sequence (DNA): TGTGCCAGCAGTTACTCGCCACAAACCGGGACACAGTACGAGCAGTACTTC. The chain has TRBV6-6 and TRBJ2-7, with D possibly being TRBD1 (6 bases). Germline V CDR1 and CDR2: MNHNY, SVGAGI (reference sequence). Trimming shortened V by 0 bases and J by 4 bases, and 19 bases separated the two germline ends. This CDR3 is built from 17 residues.

The rearrangement joins TRBV5-1 to TRBJ1-2; a possible D gene is TRBD1 (6 bases). CDR1 SGHRS and CDR2 YFSETQ come from the germline V gene. Trimming pared 2 bases from V and 3 bases from J, leaving 8 bases between. The CDR3 has 13 residues. CDR3 in amino acids: CASSLKGDYGYTF. In nucleotides, the CDR3 is TGCGCCAGCAGCTTAAAGGGGGACTATGGCTACACCTTC.

The chain joins TRBV5-6 to TRBJ1-1, with D uncertain. Germline CDR1 is SGHDT and CDR2 is YYEEEE. V lost 4 bases, J lost 5 bases, and 21 bases lay in between. This CDR3 comprises 16 residues. Written as DNA, the CDR3 is TGTGCCAGCAGCATGCGACCGGGTACGGTGGGAACTGAAGCTTTCTTT. Amino acid sequence: CASSMRPGTVGTEAFF.

The chain uses TRBV7-3 and TRBJ2-5; 8 bases map to TRBD1. The V gene's germline CDR1 is SGHTA and CDR2 FQGTGA. The CDR3 spans 18 residues. V was pared by 3 bases and J by 4 bases, with 16 bases of the junction left unmatched. The CDR3 nucleotides are TGTGCCAGCAGCTTGGGACAGGCTGGGGCGGGCGAGTCAGAGACCCAGTACTTC. Amino acids: CASSLGQAGAGESETQYF.

The chain combines TRBV14 with TRBJ2-1; D unclear. Germline loops: CDR1 SGHDN, CDR2 FVKESK. The ends were cut back, 4 bases at V and 7 bases at J, with 11 bases in the middle. The CDR3 runs 13 residues. The CDR3 DNA sequence: TGTGCCAGCAGCCCTAGACTCCAGAATGAGCAGTTCTTC. Residues: CASSPRLQNEQFF. Full variable domain (remainder filled in from reference TRBV14 and TRBJ2-1): EAGVTQFPSHSVIEKGQTVTLRCDPISGHDNLYWYRRVMGKEIKFLLHFVKESKQDESGMPNNRFLAERTGGTYSTLKVQPAELEDSGVYFCASSPRLQNEQFFGPGTRLTVL.

The chain links TRBV19 to TRBJ2-3; D remains unclear. The CDR3 contains 11 residues. The germline CDR1 and CDR2 sequences are LNHDA and SQIVND (reference sequence). The V end lost 6 bases, the J end lost 6 bases, and 7 bases lay between the germline ends. The CDR3 reads CASRDWDTQYF. Here the CDR3 DNA reads TGTGCCAGTAGGGATTGGGATACGCAGTATTTT.

Only a few counts were recorded for this clonotype. The chain joins TRBV6-5 to TRBJ1-2; no reliable D call. CDR3 length equals 17 residues. Trimming removed 4 bases at V and 3 bases at J, with 21 bases between. Germline V gene sequence: CDR1 MNHEY, CDR2 SVGAGI. CDR3 amino acids: CASSSSEGITPHYGYTF. CDR3 bases: TGTGCCAGCAGTTCCTCCGAGGGAATAACCCCCCACTATGGCTACACCTTC.

The chain joins TRBV20-1 to TRBJ2-5, with unresolved D. The CDR3 length is 16 residues. Germline loops: CDR1 DFQATT, CDR2 SNEGSKA (reference sequence). Between the trimmed V and J ends, which lost 3 bases and 4 bases, there was a span of 21 bases. The chain's CDR3 is CSARAELPLPRETQYF. The CDR3, as DNA: TGCAGTGCTAGGGCTGAACTACCCCTACCAAGAGAGACCCAGTACTTC.

This chain links TRBV29-1 with TRBJ2-3; D is undetermined. Germline assignment: CDR1 SQVTM and CDR2 ANQGSEA. CDR3 length: 10 amino acids. The V and J ends lost 4 bases and 8 bases respectively, with 7 bases between them. In DNA, the CDR3 is TGCAGCGTTGGAGTAGGTACGCAGTATTTT. This codes for CSVGVGTQYF.

In its sample, this clonotype was seen once. This chain links TRBV18 with TRBJ1-6; the match to TRBD1 covers 8 bases. V gave up 5 bases and J gave up 6 bases; unmatched junction bases: 3. Looked up from germline, CDR1 is KGHSH and CDR2 is LQKENI. The CDR3 totals 14 residues. The CDR3 DNA follows: TGTGCCAGCTCAGGGGACAGGATTAATTCACCCCTCCACTTT. Translating gives CASSGDRINSPLHF.

This clonotype occurred a few times. The chain employs TRBV29-1 and TRBJ2-5; TRBD1 matches at 7 bases. Losses at the gene ends were 6 bases for V and 7 bases for J; bases not matched to a gene: 14. The CDR3 length is 14 residues. Germline-derived CDR1 and CDR2 are SQVTM and ANQGSEA. CDR3: CSVEIGTVRGTQYF. As DNA, the CDR3 is TGCAGCGTCGAGATTGGGACAGTAAGAGGGACCCAGTACTTC.

The chain recombines TRBV28 with TRBJ2-7, with unresolved D. The germline gives CDR1 MDHEN, CDR2 SYDVKM. The CDR3 extends over 14 amino acids. V was cut by 5 bases and J by 2 bases, with 13 bases left in between. The CDR3 coding sequence is TGTGCCAGCAGTAACCAGAGGATCCCCTACGAGCAGTACTTC. Translation: CASSNQRIPYEQYF.

This clonotype has only a few counts. This chain uses TRBV25-1 with TRBJ2-5; TRBD1 aligns across 10 bases. Germline lookup yields CDR1 MGHDK and CDR2 SYGVNS. The CDR3 loop spans 18 amino acids. The V segment lost 4 bases and the J segment 2 bases; nucleotides outside the gene matches: 13. DNA for the CDR3: TGTGCCAGCAGTGGGATAATTCCCGGGACAGGGGATCAAGAGACCCAGTACTTC. This codes for CASSGIIPGTGDQETQYF. Full variable domain (rest looked up from reference TRBV25-1 and TRBJ2-5): EADIYQTPRYLVIGTGKKITLECSQTMGHDKMYWYQQDPGMELHLIHYSYGVNSTEKGDLSSESTVSRIRTEHFPLTLESARPSHTSQYLCASSGIIPGTGDQETQYFGPGTRLLVL.

The V call is TRBV20-1, the J call TRBJ2-1, with 7 positions matching TRBD2. CDR1 is DFQATT, CDR2 SNEGSKA, per germline (reference sequence). There are 14 residues in the CDR3. The V segment lost 5 bases and the J segment 2 bases; nucleotides outside the gene matches: 6. The CDR3 loop is CSAGGSVTYNEQFF. DNA of the CDR3: TGCAGTGCTGGCGGGAGTGTCACCTACAATGAGCAGTTCTTC.

This clonotype turned up a few times. V and J are TRBV6-5 and TRBJ2-1; D perhaps matches TRBD2 (5 bases). The germline V gene has CDR1 MNHEY and CDR2 SVGAGI. This CDR3 region has 15 residues. Trimming pared 5 bases from V and 4 bases from J, leaving 15 bases between. The CDR3 loop reads CASSQERKQYNEQFF. CDR3 nucleotides: TGTGCCAGCAGTCAAGAGCGGAAACAGTACAATGAGCAGTTCTTC.